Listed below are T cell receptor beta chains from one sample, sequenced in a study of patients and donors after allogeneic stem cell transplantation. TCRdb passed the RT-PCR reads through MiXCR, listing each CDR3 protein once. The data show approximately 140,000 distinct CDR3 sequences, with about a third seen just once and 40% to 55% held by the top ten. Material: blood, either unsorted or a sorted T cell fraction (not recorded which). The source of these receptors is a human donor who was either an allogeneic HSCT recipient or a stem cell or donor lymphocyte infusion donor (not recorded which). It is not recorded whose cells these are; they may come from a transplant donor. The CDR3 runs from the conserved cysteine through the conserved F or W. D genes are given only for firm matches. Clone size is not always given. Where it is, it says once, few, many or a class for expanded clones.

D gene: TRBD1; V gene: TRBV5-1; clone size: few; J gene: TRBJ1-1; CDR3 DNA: TGCGCCAGCACTCCGACAGGGGTGAACACTGAAGCTTTCTTT; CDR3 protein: CASTPTGVNTEAFF
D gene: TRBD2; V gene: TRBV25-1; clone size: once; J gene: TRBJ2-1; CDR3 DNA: TGTGCCAGCAGTGGACTCCTAGCGGCCGCCTACAATGAGCAGTTCTTC; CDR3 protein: CASSGLLAAAYNEQFF
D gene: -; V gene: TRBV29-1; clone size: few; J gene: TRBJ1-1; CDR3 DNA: TGCAGCGTGGCTACGAACACTGAAGCTTTCTTT; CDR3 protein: CSVATNTEAFF
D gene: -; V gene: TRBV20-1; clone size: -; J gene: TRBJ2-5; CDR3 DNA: TGCAGTGCTACTATTGAGACCCAGTACTTC; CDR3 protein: CSATIETQYF
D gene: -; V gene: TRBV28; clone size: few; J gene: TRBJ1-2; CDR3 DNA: TGTGCCAGCAGTTTATCGGACAGACGCCCAGGCGGCTACACCTTC; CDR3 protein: CASSLSDRRPGGYTF
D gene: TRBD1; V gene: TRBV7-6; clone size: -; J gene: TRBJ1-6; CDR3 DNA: TGTGCCAGCGCCGGGACAGTAAATTCACCCCTCCACTTT; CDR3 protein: CASAGTVNSPLHF
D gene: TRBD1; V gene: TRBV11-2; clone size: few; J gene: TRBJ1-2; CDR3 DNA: TGTGCCAGCAGCTGGGGGGGACAGAACCATGGCTACACCTTC; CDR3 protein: CASSWGGQNHGYTF
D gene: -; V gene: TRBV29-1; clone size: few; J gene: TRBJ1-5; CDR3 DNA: TGCAGCGTTGGAGGTGAAAATCAGCCCCAGCATTTT; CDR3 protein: CSVGGENQPQHF
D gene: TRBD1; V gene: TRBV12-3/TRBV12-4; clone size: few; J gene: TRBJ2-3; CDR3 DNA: TGTGCCAGCAGTTTAATTAGGACAGGGGGCACAGATACGCAGTATTTT; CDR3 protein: CASSLIRTGGTDTQYF
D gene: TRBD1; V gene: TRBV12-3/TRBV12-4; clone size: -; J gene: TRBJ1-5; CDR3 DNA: TGTGCCAGCAGTGCGACAGGGGGCGGGATTCAGCCCCAGCATTTT; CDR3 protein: CASSATGGGIQPQHF
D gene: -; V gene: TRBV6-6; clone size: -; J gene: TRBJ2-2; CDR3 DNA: TGTGCCAGCAGTCCCGGACACGGAGGGACCGGGGAGCTGTTTTTT; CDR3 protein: CASSPGHGGTGELFF
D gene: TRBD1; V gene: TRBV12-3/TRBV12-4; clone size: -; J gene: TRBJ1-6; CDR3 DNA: TGTGCCAGCAGCACCGGGACAGGGGTTCCACCCCTCCACTTT; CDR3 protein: CASSTGTGVPPLHF
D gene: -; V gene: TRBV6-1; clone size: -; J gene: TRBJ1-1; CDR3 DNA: TGTGCCACGGGAATAATTTCCGCGAACACTGAAGCTTTCTTT; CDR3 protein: CATGIISANTEAFF
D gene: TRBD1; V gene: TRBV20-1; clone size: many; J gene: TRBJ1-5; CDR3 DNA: TGCAGTGCCACCAGGGGGAATCAGCCCCAGCATTTT; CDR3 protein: CSATRGNQPQHF
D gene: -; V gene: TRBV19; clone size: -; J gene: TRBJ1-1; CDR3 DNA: TGTGCCAGTAGTAGGGACCGGGATGAAGCTTTCTTT; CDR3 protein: CASSRDRDEAFF
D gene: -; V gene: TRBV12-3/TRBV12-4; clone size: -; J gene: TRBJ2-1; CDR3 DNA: TGTGCCAGCAGTTTGACGGTTTACAATGAGCAGTTCTTC; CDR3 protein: CASSLTVYNEQFF
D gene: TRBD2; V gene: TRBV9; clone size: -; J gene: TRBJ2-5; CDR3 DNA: TGTGCCAGCAGCGTATCCGGACTAGGCCTACAAGAGACCCAGTACTTC; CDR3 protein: CASSVSGLGLQETQYF
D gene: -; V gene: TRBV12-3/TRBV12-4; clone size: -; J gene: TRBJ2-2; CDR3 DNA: TGTGCCAGCAGCGGAGGGGACGGGATCACCGGGGAGCTGTTTTTT; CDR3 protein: CASSGGDGITGELFF
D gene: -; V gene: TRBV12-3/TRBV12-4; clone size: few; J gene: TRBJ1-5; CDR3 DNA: TGTGCCAGCATGAGCGGAGATCAGCCCCAGCATTTT; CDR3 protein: CASMSGDQPQHF
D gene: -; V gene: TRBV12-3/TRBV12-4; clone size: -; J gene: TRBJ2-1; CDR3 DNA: TGTGCCAGCAGTTTAGTGGAGGGCAATGAGCAGTTCTTC; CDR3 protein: CASSLVEGNEQFF
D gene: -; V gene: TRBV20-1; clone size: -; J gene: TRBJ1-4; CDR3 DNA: TGCAGTGCTAGTCGGGGGGTAAAACTGTTTTTT; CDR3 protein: CSASRGVKLFF
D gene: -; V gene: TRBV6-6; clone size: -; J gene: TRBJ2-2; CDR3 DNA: TGTGCCAGCACCGTTAGGGGGGAATCGAACACCGGGGAGCTGTTTTTT; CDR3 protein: CASTVRGESNTGELFF
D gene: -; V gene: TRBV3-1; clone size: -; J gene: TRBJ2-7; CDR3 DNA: TGTGCCAGCAGCCAAGCCCCTTACTTCTACGAGCAGTACTTC; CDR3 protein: CASSQAPYFYEQYF
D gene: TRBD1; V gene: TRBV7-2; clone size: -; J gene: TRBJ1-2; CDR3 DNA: TGTGCCAGCAGCCCTTGGGGGCAGGGGGAAGGCTACACCTTC; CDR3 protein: CASSPWGQGEGYTF
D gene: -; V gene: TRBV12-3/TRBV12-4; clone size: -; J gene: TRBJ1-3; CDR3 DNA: TGTGCCAGCAGCCACAATCGGGTAAACACCATATATTTT; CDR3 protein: CASSHNRVNTIYF
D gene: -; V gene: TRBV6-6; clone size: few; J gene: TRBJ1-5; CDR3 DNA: TGTGCCAGCAGTTACTCCGGGTTCTTTCAGCCCCAGCATTTT; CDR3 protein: CASSYSGFFQPQHF
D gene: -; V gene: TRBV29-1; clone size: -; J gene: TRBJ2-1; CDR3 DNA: TGCAGCGTTATAGTGGGGGGGCCCAGAGAGCAGTTCTTC; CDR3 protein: CSVIVGGPREQFF
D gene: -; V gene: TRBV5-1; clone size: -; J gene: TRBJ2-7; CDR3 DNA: TGCGCCAGCAGCTTGGATCCCGTTGCCTACGAGCAGTACTTC; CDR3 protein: CASSLDPVAYEQYF
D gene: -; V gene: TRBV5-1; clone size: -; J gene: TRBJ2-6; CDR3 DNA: TGCGCCAGCAGCCTCGGCAGCTCTGGGGCCAACGTCCTGACTTTC; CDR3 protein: CASSLGSSGANVLTF
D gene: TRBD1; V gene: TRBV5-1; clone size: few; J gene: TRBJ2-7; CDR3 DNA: TGCGCCAGCAGCCTTTCGGACAGGTCCGTCGGGCAGTACTTC; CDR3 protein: CASSLSDRSVGQYF
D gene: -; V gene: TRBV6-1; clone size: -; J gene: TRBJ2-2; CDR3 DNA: TGTGCCAGCAGTGATCCAGGGTACGAACCCGGGGAGCTGTTTTTT; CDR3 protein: CASSDPGYEPGELFF
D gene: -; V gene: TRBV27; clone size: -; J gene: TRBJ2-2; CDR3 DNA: TGTGCCAGCAGTTTGGGGGCGATCACCGGGGAGCTGTTTTTT; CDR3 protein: CASSLGAITGELFF
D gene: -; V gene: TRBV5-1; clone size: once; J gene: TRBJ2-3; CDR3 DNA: TGCGCCAGCAGCTTGGCAGGGACGCCCGGCACAGATACGCAGTATTTT; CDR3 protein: CASSLAGTPGTDTQYF
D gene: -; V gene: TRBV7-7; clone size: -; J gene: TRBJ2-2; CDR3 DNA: TGTGCTAGCAGCACAGCTCGGTCTACGGGCACCGGGGAGCTGTTTTTT; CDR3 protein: CASSTARSTGTGELFF
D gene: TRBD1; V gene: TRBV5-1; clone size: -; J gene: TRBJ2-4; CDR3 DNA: TGCGCCAGCAGCTTGGGACAGGGAGAAAACATTCAGTACTTC; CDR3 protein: CASSLGQGENIQYF
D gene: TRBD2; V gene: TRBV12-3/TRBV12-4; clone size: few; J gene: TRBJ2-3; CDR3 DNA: TGTGCCAGCAGTTACCTAGCGGGGGAAAAAGATACGCAGTATTTT; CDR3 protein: CASSYLAGEKDTQYF
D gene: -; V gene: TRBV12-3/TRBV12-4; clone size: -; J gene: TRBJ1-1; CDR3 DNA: TGTGCCAGCAGTCTCCTCAAGAACACTGAAGCTTTCTTT; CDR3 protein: CASSLLKNTEAFF
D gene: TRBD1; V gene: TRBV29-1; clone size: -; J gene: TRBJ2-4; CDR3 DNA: TGCAGCGTTCACAGGGGAAACATTCAGTACTTC; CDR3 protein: CSVHRGNIQYF
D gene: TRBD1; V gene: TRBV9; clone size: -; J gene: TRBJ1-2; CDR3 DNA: TGTGCCAGCGGGCAGGGGGATGACTATGGCTACACCTTC; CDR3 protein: CASGQGDDYGYTF
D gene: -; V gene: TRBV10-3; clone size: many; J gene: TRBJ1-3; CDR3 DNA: TGTGCCACCATTCCCTTGATCTCTGGAAACACCATATATTTT; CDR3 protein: CATIPLISGNTIYF
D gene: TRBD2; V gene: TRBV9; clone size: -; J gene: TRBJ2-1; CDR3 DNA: TGTGCCAGCAGCGTAGGCTCGCGGAGCGGGGGGTCCACATACAATGAGCAGTTCTTC; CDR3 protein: CASSVGSRSGGSTYNEQFF
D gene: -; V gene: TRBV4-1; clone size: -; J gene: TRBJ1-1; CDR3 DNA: TGCGCCAGCAGCCAAACCTATATCAACACTGAAGCTTTCTTT; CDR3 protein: CASSQTYINTEAFF
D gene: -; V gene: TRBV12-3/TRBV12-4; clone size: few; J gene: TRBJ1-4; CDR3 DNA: TGTGCCAGCACGGAACAGGGCCTGAATGAAAAACTGTTTTTT; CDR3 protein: CASTEQGLNEKLFF
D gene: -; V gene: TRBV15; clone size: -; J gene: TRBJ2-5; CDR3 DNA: TGTGCCACCAGCAGAGTCCCCCTCCCAGAGACCCAGTACTTC; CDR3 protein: CATSRVPLPETQYF
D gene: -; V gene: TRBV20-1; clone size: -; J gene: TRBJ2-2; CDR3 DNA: TGCAGTGCTTGCCCTGGTGGGACCGGGGAGCTGTTTTTT; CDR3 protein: CSACPGGTGELFF
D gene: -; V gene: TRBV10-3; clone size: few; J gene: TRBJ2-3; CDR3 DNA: TGTGCCATCAGTGAGTCCGCCTCGGAGGGGCCGTATTTT; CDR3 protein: CAISESASEGPYF
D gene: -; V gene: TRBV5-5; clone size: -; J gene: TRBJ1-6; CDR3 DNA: TGTGCCAGCAGCCGACTTTCACCCCTCCACTTT; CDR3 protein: CASSRLSPLHF
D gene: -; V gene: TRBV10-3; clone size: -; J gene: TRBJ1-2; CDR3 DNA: TGTGCCATCAGTGAGTCGAGCAGAAACTATGGCTACACCTTC; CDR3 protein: CAISESSRNYGYTF
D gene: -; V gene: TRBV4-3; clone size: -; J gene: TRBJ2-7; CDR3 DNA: TGCGCCAGCAGCGGGGGTGTTAGCTCCTACGAGCAGTACTTC; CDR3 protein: CASSGGVSSYEQYF
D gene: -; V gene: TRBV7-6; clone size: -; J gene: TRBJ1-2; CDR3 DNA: TGTGCCAGCAGCCCAAGAGGGGCGGCAAGTGGCTACACCTTC; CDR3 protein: CASSPRGAASGYTF
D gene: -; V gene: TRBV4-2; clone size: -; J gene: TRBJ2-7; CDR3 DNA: TGTGCCAGCAGCCACGCTGGGGATCGGGACGAGCAGTACTTC; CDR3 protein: CASSHAGDRDEQYF